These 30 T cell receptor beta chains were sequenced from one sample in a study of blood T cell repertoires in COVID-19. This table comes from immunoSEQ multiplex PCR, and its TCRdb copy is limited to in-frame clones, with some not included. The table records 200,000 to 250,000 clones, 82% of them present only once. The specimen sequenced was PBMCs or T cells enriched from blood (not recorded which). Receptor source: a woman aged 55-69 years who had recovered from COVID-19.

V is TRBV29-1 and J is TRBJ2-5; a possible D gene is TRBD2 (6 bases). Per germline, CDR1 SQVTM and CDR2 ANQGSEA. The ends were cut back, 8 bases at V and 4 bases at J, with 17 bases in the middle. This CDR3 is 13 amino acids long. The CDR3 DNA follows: TGCAGCTCCGTGGGCGGGATAGGAGAGACCCAGTACTTC. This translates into CSSVGGIGETQYF.

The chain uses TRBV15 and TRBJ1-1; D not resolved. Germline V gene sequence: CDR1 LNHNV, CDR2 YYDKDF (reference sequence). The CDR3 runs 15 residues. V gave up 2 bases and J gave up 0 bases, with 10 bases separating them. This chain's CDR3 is CATSRIPLMNTEAFF. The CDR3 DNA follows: TGTGCCACCAGCAGAATCCCACTGATGAACACTGAAGCTTTCTTT.

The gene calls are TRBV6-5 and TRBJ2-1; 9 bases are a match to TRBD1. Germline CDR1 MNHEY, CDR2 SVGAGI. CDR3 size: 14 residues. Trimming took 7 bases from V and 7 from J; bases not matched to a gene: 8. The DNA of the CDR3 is TGTGCCAGCACCCCGGGACAGGGTATTAATGAGCAGTTCTTC. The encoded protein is CASTPGQGINEQFF.

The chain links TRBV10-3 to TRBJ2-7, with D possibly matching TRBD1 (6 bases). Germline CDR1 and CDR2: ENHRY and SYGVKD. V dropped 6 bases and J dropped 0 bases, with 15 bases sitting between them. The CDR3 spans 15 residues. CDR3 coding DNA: TGTGCCATCAGAGATACAGGGTGGAGCTCCTACGAGCAGTACTTC. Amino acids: CAIRDTGWSSYEQYF.

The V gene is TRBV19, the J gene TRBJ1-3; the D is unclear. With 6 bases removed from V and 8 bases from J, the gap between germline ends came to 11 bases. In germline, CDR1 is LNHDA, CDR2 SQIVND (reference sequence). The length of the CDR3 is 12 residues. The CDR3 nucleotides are TGTGCCAGTAGCAACCGCCGCGACACCATATATTTT. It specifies CASSNRRDTIYF.

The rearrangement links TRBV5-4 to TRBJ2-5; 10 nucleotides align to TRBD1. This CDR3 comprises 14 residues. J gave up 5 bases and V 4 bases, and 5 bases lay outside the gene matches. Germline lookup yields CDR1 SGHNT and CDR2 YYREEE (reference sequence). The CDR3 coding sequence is TGTGCCAGCAGCCGACAGGGGGCGCGGGAGACCCAGTACTTC. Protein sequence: CASSRQGARETQYF.

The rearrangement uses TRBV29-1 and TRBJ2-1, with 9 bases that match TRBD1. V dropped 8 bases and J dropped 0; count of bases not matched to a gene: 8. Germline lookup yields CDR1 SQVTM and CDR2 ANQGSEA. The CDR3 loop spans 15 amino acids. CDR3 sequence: CSLDRGFSSYNEQFF. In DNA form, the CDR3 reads TGCAGCTTGGACAGGGGTTTTAGCTCCTACAATGAGCAGTTCTTC.

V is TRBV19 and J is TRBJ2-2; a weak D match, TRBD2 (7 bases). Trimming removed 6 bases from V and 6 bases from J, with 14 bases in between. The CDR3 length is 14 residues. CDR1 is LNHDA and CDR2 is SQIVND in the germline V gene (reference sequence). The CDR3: CASRGGPDAGELFF. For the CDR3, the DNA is TGTGCCAGTAGGGGGGGGCCGGACGCCGGGGAGCTGTTTTTT.

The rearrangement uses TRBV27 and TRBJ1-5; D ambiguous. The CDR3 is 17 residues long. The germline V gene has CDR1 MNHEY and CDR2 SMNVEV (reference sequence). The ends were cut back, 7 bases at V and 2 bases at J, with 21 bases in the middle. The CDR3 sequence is CASTTITGSERNQPQHF. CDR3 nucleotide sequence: TGTGCCAGCACCACGATCACGGGGTCGGAACGCAATCAGCCCCAGCATTTT.

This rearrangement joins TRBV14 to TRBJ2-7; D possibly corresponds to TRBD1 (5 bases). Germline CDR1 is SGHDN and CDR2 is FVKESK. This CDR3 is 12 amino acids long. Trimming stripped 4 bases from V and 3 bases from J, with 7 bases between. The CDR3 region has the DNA TGTGCCAGCAGCCGACAGAACTACGAGCAGTACTTC. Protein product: CASSRQNYEQYF. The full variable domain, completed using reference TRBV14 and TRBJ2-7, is EAGVTQFPSHSVIEKGQTVTLRCDPISGHDNLYWYRRVMGKEIKFLLHFVKESKQDESGMPNNRFLAERTGGTYSTLKVQPAELEDSGVYFCASSRQNYEQYFGPGTRLTVT.

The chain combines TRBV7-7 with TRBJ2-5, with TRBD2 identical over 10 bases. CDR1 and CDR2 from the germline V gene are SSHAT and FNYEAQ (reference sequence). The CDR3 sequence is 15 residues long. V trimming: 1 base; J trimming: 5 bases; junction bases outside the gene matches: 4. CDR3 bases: TGTGCCAGCAGCTTAGGGCTAGCGGGAGAGGAGACCCAGTACTTC. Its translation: CASSLGLAGEETQYF.

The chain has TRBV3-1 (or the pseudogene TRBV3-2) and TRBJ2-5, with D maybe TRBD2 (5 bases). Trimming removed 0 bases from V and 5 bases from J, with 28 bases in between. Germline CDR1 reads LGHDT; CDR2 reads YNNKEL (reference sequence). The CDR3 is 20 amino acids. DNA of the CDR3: TGTGCCAGCAGCCAAGATGGGTCTCCTGCTAGCACAACAGCCGAGGAGACCCAGTACTTC. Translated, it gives CASSQDGSPASTTAEETQYF.

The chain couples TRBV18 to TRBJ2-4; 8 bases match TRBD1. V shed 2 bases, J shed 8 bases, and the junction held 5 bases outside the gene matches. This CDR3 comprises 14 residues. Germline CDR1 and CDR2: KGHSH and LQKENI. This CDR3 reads CASSPSTGADIQYF. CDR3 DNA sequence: TGTGCCAGCTCACCATCGACAGGGGCTGACATTCAGTACTTC.

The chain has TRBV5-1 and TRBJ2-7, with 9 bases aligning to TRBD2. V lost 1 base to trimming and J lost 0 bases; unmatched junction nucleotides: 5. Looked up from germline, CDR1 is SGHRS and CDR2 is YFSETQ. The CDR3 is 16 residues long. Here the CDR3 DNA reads TGCGCCAGCAGCTTGAGCCCAGCGGGGGGCTCCTACGAGCAGTACTTC. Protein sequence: CASSLSPAGGSYEQYF.

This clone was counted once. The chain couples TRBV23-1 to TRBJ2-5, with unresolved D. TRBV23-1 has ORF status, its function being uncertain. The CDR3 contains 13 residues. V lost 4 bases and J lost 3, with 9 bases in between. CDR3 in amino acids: CASSRWSKETQYF. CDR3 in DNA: TGCGCCAGCAGTCGGTGGAGTAAAGAGACCCAGTACTTC.

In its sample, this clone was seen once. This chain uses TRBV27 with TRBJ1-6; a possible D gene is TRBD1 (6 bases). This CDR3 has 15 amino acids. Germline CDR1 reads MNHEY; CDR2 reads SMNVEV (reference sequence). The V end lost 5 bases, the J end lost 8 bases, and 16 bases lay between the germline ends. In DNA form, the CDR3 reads TGTGCCAGCAGTCTCGCCGGCGGGGGCGATTCACCCCTCCACTTT. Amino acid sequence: CASSLAGGGDSPLHF.

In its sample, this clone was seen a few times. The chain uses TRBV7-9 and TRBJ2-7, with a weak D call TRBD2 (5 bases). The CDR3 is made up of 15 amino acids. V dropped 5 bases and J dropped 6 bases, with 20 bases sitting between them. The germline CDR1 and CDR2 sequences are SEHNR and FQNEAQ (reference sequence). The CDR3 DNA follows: TGTGCCAGCAGCGCCCTTAGGACTGCCTGGAGCGAGCAGTACTTC. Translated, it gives CASSALRTAWSEQYF.

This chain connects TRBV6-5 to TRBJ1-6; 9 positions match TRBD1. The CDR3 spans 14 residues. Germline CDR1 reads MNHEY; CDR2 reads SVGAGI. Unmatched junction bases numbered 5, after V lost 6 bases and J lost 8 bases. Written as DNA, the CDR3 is TGTGCCAGCAGGGACAGGGGAGATCATTCACCCCTCCACTTT. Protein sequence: CASRDRGDHSPLHF.

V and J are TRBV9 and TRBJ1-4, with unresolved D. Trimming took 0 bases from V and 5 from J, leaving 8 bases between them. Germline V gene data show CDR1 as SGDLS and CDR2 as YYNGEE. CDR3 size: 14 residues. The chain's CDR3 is CASSVGGHNEKLFF. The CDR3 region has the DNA TGTGCCAGCAGCGTAGGAGGGCACAATGAAAAACTGTTTTTT.

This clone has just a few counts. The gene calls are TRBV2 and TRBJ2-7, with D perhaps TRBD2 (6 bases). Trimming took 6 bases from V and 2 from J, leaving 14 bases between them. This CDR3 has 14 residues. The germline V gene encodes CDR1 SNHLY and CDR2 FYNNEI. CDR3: CASRGRDFTYEQYF. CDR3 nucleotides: TGTGCCAGCAGAGGACGGGACTTCACCTACGAGCAGTACTTC.

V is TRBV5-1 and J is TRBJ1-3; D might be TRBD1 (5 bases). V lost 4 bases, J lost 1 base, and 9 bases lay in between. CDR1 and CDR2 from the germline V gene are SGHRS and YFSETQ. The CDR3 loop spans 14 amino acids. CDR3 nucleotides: TGCGCCAGCAGCCCCGACAGATCTGGAAACACCATATATTTT. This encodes CASSPDRSGNTIYF.

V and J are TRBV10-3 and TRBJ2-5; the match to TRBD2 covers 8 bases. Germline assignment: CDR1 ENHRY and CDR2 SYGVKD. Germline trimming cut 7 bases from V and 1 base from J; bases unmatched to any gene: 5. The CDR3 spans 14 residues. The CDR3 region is CAINRGGSQETQYF. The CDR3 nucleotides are TGTGCCATCAACCGGGGGGGGAGCCAAGAGACCCAGTACTTC.

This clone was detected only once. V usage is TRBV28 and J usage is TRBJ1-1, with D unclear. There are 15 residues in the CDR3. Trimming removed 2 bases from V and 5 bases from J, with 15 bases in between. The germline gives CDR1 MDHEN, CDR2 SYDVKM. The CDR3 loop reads CASSLPSDGGTEAFF. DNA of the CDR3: TGTGCCAGCAGTTTACCCTCCGACGGCGGGACTGAAGCTTTCTTT.

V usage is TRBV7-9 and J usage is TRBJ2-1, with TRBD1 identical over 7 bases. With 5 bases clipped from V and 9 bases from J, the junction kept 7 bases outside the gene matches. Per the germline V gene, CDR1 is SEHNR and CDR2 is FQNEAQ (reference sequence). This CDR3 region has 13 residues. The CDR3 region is CASSLQGTGEQFF. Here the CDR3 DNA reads TGTGCCAGCAGCCTACAGGGGACGGGTGAGCAGTTCTTC.

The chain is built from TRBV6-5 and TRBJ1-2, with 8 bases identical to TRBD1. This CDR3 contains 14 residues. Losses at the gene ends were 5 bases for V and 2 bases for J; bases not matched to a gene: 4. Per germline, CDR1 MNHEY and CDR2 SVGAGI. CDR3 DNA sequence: TGTGCCAGCAGTATGACAGGGGCGAACTATGGCTACACCTTC. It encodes CASSMTGANYGYTF.

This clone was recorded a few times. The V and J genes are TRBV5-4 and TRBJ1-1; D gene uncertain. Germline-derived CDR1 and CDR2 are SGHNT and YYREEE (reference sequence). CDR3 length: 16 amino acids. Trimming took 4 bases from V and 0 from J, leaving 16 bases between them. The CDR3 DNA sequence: TGTGCCAGCAGCCCATATCGGGAAGGTCTGAACACTGAAGCTTTCTTT. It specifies CASSPYREGLNTEAFF.

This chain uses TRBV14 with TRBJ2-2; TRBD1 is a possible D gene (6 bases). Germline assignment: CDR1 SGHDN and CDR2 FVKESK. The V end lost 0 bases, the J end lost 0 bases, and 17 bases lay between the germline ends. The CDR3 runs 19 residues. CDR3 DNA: TGTGCCAGCAGCCAAGACCCCCCGCGGACAGCATCGAACACCGGGGAGCTGTTTTTT. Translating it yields CASSQDPPRTASNTGELFF.

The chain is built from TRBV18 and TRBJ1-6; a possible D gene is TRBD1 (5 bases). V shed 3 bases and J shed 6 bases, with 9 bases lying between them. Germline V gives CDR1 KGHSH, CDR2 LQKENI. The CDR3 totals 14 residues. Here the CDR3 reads CASSPGRANSPLHF. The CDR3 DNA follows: TGTGCCAGCTCACCCGGCAGGGCTAATTCACCCCTCCACTTT.

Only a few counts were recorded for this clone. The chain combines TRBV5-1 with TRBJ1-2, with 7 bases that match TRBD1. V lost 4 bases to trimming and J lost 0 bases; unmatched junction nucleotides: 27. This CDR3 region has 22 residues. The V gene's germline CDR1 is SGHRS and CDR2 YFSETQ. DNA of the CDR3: TGCGCCAGCAGCCCCTTCTATCCTAGACAGGGTTTGGGGCAGTTTACTAACTATGGCTACACCTTC. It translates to CASSPFYPRQGLGQFTNYGYTF.

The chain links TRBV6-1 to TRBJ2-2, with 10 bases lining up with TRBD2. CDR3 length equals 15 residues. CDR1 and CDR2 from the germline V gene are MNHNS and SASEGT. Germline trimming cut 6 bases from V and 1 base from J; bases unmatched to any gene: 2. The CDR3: CASRRLAGNTGELFF. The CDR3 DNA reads TGTGCCAGCAGGAGACTAGCGGGGAACACCGGGGAGCTGTTTTTT.